Listed below are T cell receptor beta chains from one sample, sequenced in a study of OX40 agonist ivuxolimab in advanced cancers. Method: immunoSEQ multiplex PCR; TCRdb's copy keeps in-frame clones and lacks some. The data hold more than 9,000 clones, with around 79% observed a single time. This sample comprised CD4+ or CD8+ T cells sorted from blood, obtained in a trial of the OX40 agonist ivuxolimab. These receptors came from an adult with an advanced solid tumor such as melanoma, head and neck, liver or kidney cancer. Both conserved end residues are part of each CDR3. A D gene is named only where the DNA matches it firmly. The size entry is marked missing in some rows and otherwise reads once, few, many or a size class.

D gene	V gene	clone size	J gene	CDR3 protein	CDR3 DNA
-	TRBV2	-	TRBJ2-4	CASSEVDSLAKNIQYF	TGTGCCAGCAGTGAAGTAGACTCCCTAGCCAAAAACATTCAGTACTTC
TRBD1	TRBV28	-	TRBJ1-5	CASSLGGTGGVQPQHF	TGTGCCAGCAGTTTGGGGGGGACAGGGGGCGTGCAGCCCCAGCATTTT
-	TRBV27	few	TRBJ2-7	CASRPRSPHLHQPLEYF	TGTGCCAGCAGACCTCGTTCGCCCCACTTGCATCAACCCCTAGAGTACTTC
TRBD2	TRBV18	-	TRBJ2-7	CASSPELAGGYEQYF	TGTGCCAGCTCTCCAGAACTAGCGGGAGGATACGAGCAGTACTTC
TRBD1	TRBV7-9	-	TRBJ1-1	CASSLNQGAVTEAFF	TGTGCCAGCAGCCTTAACCAGGGGGCCGTCACTGAAGCTTTCTTT
TRBD1	TRBV6-5	-	TRBJ2-7	CASSYSGQGPYEQYF	TGTGCCAGCAGTTACTCGGGACAGGGCCCCTACGAGCAGTACTTC
-	TRBV5-6	-	TRBJ2-1	CASSLDPDYYNEQFF	TGTGCCAGCAGCTTGGACCCCGACTACTACAATGAGCAGTTCTTC
-	TRBV28	-	TRBJ1-5	CASSLFSPQYGNQPQHF	TGTGCCAGCAGTTTATTCTCCCCCCAATATGGTAATCAGCCCCAGCATTTT
-	TRBV14	once	TRBJ1-1	CASRPYSNTEAFF	TGTGCCAGCAGACCGTACAGTAACACTGAAGCTTTCTTT
-	TRBV15	-	TRBJ2-3	CATQGLYTDTQYF	TGTGCCACGCAGGGTCTCTACACAGATACGCAGTATTTT
-	TRBV9	-	TRBJ2-3	CASSLGAGIDLRTDTQYF	TGTGCCAGCAGCCTGGGGGCAGGGATCGACCTCCGCACAGATACGCAGTATTTT
-	TRBV25-1	-	TRBJ1-1	CASSEASEAFF	TGTGCCAGCAGTGAGGCATCGGAAGCTTTCTTT
-	TRBV5-4	-	TRBJ2-2	CASSLWGTGLYTGELFF	TGTGCCAGCAGCTTGTGGGGCACAGGACTTTACACCGGGGAGCTGTTTTTT
-	TRBV5-6	few	TRBJ2-7	CASSLDGSLARYEQYF	TGTGCCAGCAGCTTGGATGGTAGCTTAGCTCGATACGAGCAGTACTTC
-	TRBV4-2	-	TRBJ2-7	CASSQDLVPVLAVDEQYF	TGTGCCAGCAGCCAAGATCTCGTTCCCGTCCTGGCGGTCGACGAGCAGTACTTC
-	TRBV6-6	-	TRBJ1-1	CAASWDTLNTEAFF	TGTGCCGCCAGCTGGGACACTCTGAACACTGAAGCTTTCTTT
-	TRBV5-4	-	TRBJ2-7	CASSPFPGETYEQYF	TGTGCCAGCAGCCCCTTTCCAGGGGAGACCTACGAGCAGTACTTC
-	TRBV5-1	-	TRBJ1-1	CASSPRGENTEAFF	TGCGCCAGCAGCCCTCGAGGAGAGAACACTGAAGCTTTCTTT
TRBD1	TRBV2	-	TRBJ1-1	CASRWTGDLLEAFF	TGTGCCAGCAGATGGACAGGAGACCTATTAGAAGCTTTCTTT
-	TRBV7-9	once	TRBJ1-2	CASSSGPSDGGYTF	TGTGCCAGCAGCTCGGGACCCTCGGACGGGGGCTACACCTTC
TRBD2	TRBV5-1	-	TRBJ2-7	CASSLGGTSYEQYF	TGCGCCAGCAGCTTGGGTGGGACTAGCTACGAGCAGTACTTC
TRBD2	TRBV2	-	TRBJ2-7	CASSEGLAGDEQYF	TGTGCCAGCAGTGAAGGACTAGCGGGAGATGAGCAGTACTTC
-	TRBV6-5	-	TRBJ1-1	CASSPYQNTEAFF	TGTGCCAGCAGCCCCTACCAGAACACTGAAGCTTTCTTT
-	TRBV25-1	-	TRBJ2-1	CASSESAGAGLFNEQFF	TGTGCCAGCAGTGAATCCGCGGGTGCAGGACTTTTCAATGAGCAGTTCTTC
-	TRBV7-9	-	TRBJ2-1	CASRQGSRNEQFF	TGTGCCAGCAGACAGGGATCTCGAAATGAGCAGTTCTTC
-	TRBV7-8	-	TRBJ1-1	CASSLTFSDLNTEAFF	TGTGCCAGCAGCTTAACTTTTAGTGACCTGAACACTGAAGCTTTCTTT
TRBD1	TRBV27	-	TRBJ2-7	CASSLSIPQGNSGGEQYF	TGTGCCAGCAGTTTATCGATCCCACAGGGGAACTCAGGTGGAGAGCAGTACTTC